The 29 T cell receptor beta chains in this list originate from one sample, sequenced in a study of ipilimumab plus nivolumab after autologous stem cell transplantation. Only in-frame clones appear in the TCRdb table, and some are missing; sequencing was by immunoSEQ multiplex PCR. The sample gives 6,300 or so clones, roughly nine tenths of which show up once; about 5% is in the top ten. This material consisted of PBMCs, taken in a trial of ipilimumab plus nivolumab as post-transplant consolidation. All receptors derive from a female donor with multiple myeloma.

This clone occurred once. The rearrangement links TRBV7-3 to TRBJ2-1; either TRBD1 or TRBD2 may supply D (5 bases each). With 5 bases removed from V and 9 bases from J, the gap between germline ends came to 17 bases. This CDR3 has 14 amino acids. The V gene's germline CDR1 is SGHTA and CDR2 FQGTGA. The CDR3 bases are TGTGCCAGCAGCCCCCATAGTGGGGGTACTGAGCAGTTCTTC. The encoded protein is CASSPHSGGTEQFF.

This clone was observed once. The CDR3 here is CASAGGFYEQYF. CDR3 bases: TGTGCCAGCGCAGGCGGATTCTACGAGCAGTACTTC. The chain combines TRBV28 with TRBJ2-7; no clear D. CDR1 and CDR2 (germline): MDHEN, SYDVKM. The length of the CDR3 is 12 residues. Between the trimmed V and J ends, which lost 8 bases and 3 bases, there was a span of 11 bases.

The V gene is TRBV10-2, the J gene TRBJ1-5; possibly TRBD1 for D (5 bases). The CDR3 loop spans 14 amino acids. Germline V gives CDR1 WSHSY, CDR2 SAAADI. Trimming cost V 6 bases and J 4 bases, with 13 bases left between them. CDR3 sequence reads: CASSPTESNQPQHF. The CDR3, as DNA: TGCGCCAGCAGCCCGACAGAATCAAATCAGCCCCAGCATTTT.

The rearrangement uses TRBV29-1 and TRBJ1-3; D gene unclear. CDR3 size: 13 residues. The V end was cut by 0 bases, the J end by 4 bases, with 7 bases between. Germline CDR1 reads SQVTM; CDR2 reads ANQGSEA. CDR3 region: CSVEEIGGNTIYF. As DNA, the CDR3 is TGCAGCGTTGAAGAGATCGGGGGAAACACCATATATTTT.

This chain uses TRBV5-1 with TRBJ2-7; D remains ambiguous. CDR1 is SGHRS, CDR2 YFSETQ, per germline. Trimming pared 4 bases from V and 6 bases from J, leaving 17 bases between. The CDR3 is 14 residues long. The CDR3 here is CASSPFLAMGEQYF. Written as DNA, the CDR3 is TGCGCCAGCAGCCCCTTTTTGGCTATGGGCGAGCAGTACTTC.

The chain couples TRBV7-8 to TRBJ2-5, with a weak D call TRBD2 (6 bases). The germline V gene encodes CDR1 SGHVS and CDR2 FQNEAQ. Trimming removed 6 bases at V and 2 bases at J, with 13 bases between. The CDR3 loop spans 14 amino acids. The CDR3 spells CASSYPGEQETQYF. Written as DNA, the CDR3 is TGTGCCAGCAGTTATCCGGGGGAGCAAGAGACCCAGTACTTC.

This clone was detected only a few times. The rearrangement uses TRBV7-9 and TRBJ1-2; no clear D gene. The CDR3 length is 14 residues. V was pared by 1 base and J by 0 bases, with 6 bases between. Germline assignment: CDR1 SEHNR and CDR2 FQNEAQ (reference sequence). CDR3 bases: TGTGCCAGCAGCTTAGGGCCGACTAACTATGGCTACACCTTC. Amino acids: CASSLGPTNYGYTF.

The V and J genes are TRBV29-1 and TRBJ2-3; 8 bases agree with TRBD1. This CDR3 contains 13 residues. Looked up from germline, CDR1 is SQVTM and CDR2 is ANQGSEA. The CDR3 DNA is TGCCAAATTCAACAGGGGGAAACAGATACGCAGTATTTT. It yields the protein CQIQQGETDTQYF.

The rearrangement links TRBV6-5 to TRBJ1-2; maybe TRBD1 (6 bases). Germline CDR1 MNHEY, CDR2 SVGAGI. The ends were cut back, 2 bases at V and 4 bases at J, with 11 bases in the middle. The CDR3 runs to 14 residues. CDR3 in DNA: TGTGCCAGCAGTTACGCCGGACAGCTCTATGGCTACACCTTC. This sequence encodes CASSYAGQLYGYTF.

This chain connects TRBV30 to TRBJ2-2; maybe TRBD1 (6 bases). The germline V gene has CDR1 GTSNPN and CDR2 SVGIG (reference sequence). V was trimmed by 5 bases and J by 2 bases, leaving 9 bases between them. The CDR3 runs to 13 residues. CDR3 DNA: TGTGCCTGGGGGGGCTTTAACACCGGGGAGCTGTTTTTT. Amino acid sequence: CAWGGFNTGELFF.

This chain's CDR3 is CASSFGQGPYEQYF. CDR3 coding DNA: TGTGCCAGCAGCTTCGGACAGGGACCTTACGAGCAGTACTTC. The chain joins TRBV7-3 to TRBJ2-7; 8 bases line up with TRBD1. The CDR3 consists of 14 residues. V dropped 3 bases and J dropped 4; count of bases not matched to a gene: 5. Germline CDR1 reads SGHTA; CDR2 reads FQGTGA.

V usage is TRBV6-6 and J usage is TRBJ2-3, with D unclear. The CDR3 extends over 13 amino acids. V gave up 6 bases and J gave up 2 bases, with 9 bases separating them. Germline-derived CDR1 and CDR2 are MNHNY and SVGAGI (reference sequence). CDR3: CASSPYFTDTQYF. DNA for the CDR3: TGTGCCAGCAGCCCATACTTCACAGATACGCAGTATTTT.

This clone was counted a few times. The rearrangement joins TRBV29-1 to TRBJ1-2; 8 positions match TRBD1. V shed 5 bases, J shed 4 bases, and the junction held 6 bases outside the gene matches. CDR1 is SQVTM, CDR2 ANQGSEA, per germline. The CDR3 extends over 13 amino acids. The CDR3 is CSVLQGEGYGYTF. The DNA for the CDR3 is TGCAGCGTTTTACAGGGGGAGGGCTATGGCTACACCTTC.

The CDR3 sequence is CASSSPRGGWPSYEQYF. CDR3 coding DNA: TGTGCCAGCAGTTCACCCCGGGGGGGGTGGCCCTCCTACGAGCAGTACTTC. This chain joins TRBV28 and TRBJ2-7; the match to TRBD2 covers 8 bases. V lost 4 bases and J lost 0; bases outside the gene matches: 11. The CDR3 contains 17 residues. Per germline, CDR1 MDHEN and CDR2 SYDVKM.

This clone was recorded once. This chain joins TRBV28 and TRBJ1-4, with D uncertain. Germline V lookup: CDR1 MDHEN, CDR2 SYDVKM. V was clipped by 3 bases and J by 2 bases, with 13 bases between them. CDR3 length: 16 residues. CDR3 bases: TGTGCCAGCAGTTTTACGGGTACACTTACTAATGAAAAACTGTTTTTT. It yields the protein CASSFTGTLTNEKLFF.

V gene TRBV5-1 combines with J gene TRBJ2-1; 7 nucleotides line up with TRBD1. Trimming at V came to 4 bases and at J to 9 bases, leaving 10 bases not matched to a gene. The CDR3 sequence is 14 residues long. CDR1 is SGHRS and CDR2 is YFSETQ in the germline V gene. The CDR3: CASSLTLGGGEQFF. DNA for the CDR3: TGCGCCAGCAGCCTAACACTAGGGGGCGGTGAGCAGTTCTTC.

CDR3 amino acids: CASIPDRDPYEQYF. CDR3 nucleotide sequence: TGTGCCAGCATTCCGGACAGGGATCCCTACGAGCAGTACTTC. This rearrangement joins TRBV6-5 to TRBJ2-7, with TRBD1 matching 8 bases. This CDR3 spans 14 amino acids. Germline V CDR1 and CDR2: MNHEY, SVGAGI. With V trimmed by 7 bases and J by 2 bases, 7 bases remained unmatched.

Within the sample, this clone is large. J is TRBJ2-7 and V is TRBV6-1; TRBD1 might be the D (6 bases). The length of the CDR3 is 14 residues. V lost 6 bases, J lost 6 bases, and 18 bases lay in between. CDR1 is MNHNS, CDR2 SASEGT, per germline. The CDR3 spells CASRNRDTPLEQYF. CDR3 DNA sequence: TGTGCCAGCAGAAACCGGGACACCCCTCTCGAGCAGTACTTC.

The chain uses TRBV21-1 and TRBJ2-3. TRBV21-1 is tagged as a pseudogene. The CDR3 has 17 amino acids. This chain's CDR3 is CASSKGRRDRSTDTQYF. For the CDR3, the DNA is TGTGCCAGCAGCAAAGGTCGACGAGATCGTAGCACAGATACGCAGTATTTT.

The chain combines TRBV13 with TRBJ2-3; D is unresolved. CDR3 length: 15 amino acids. The V and J ends lost 0 bases and 0 bases respectively, with 7 bases between them. Germline lookup yields CDR1 PRHDT and CDR2 FYEKMQ (reference sequence). The CDR3 bases are TGTGCCAGCAGCTTAGGATCTTCTAGCACAGATACGCAGTATTTT. This gives the protein CASSLGSSSTDTQYF. The full variable domain, completed using reference TRBV13 and TRBJ2-3, is AAGVIQSPRHLIKEKRETATLKCYPIPRHDTVYWYQQGPGQDPQFLISFYEKMQSDKGSIPDRFSAQQFSDYHSELNMSSLELGDSALYFCASSLGSSSTDTQYFGPGTRLTVL.

This clone was seen just once. The chain has TRBV30 and TRBJ1-6; no definite D call. This CDR3 is built from 11 residues. Per the germline V gene, CDR1 is GTSNPN and CDR2 is SVGIG (reference sequence). The germline V and J ends were trimmed by 1 base and 7 bases, with 2 bases remaining between them. CDR3 sequence (DNA): TGTGCCTGGAGTGAGAATTCACCCCTCCACTTT. The encoded protein is CAWSENSPLHF.

The J gene is TRBJ2-7, the V gene TRBV9, with a possible D match to TRBD1 (6 bases). The germline gives CDR1 SGDLS, CDR2 YYNGEE. The CDR3 has 14 amino acids. V was pared by 4 bases and J by 2 bases, with 13 bases between. The CDR3 DNA is TGTGCCAGCAGCTCCCACAGGGAAACCTACGAGCAGTACTTC. This codes for CASSSHRETYEQYF.

The J gene is TRBJ2-2, the V gene TRBV7-8; tentative D call: TRBD1 (5 bases). Germline V gene lookup returns CDR1 SGHVS and CDR2 FQNEAQ. The CDR3 sequence is 13 residues long. Trimming pared 6 bases from V and 5 bases from J, leaving 10 bases between. CDR3 bases: TGTGCCAGCAGTCACAGGAATACCGGGGAGCTGTTTTTT. This sequence encodes CASSHRNTGELFF.

The chain uses TRBV9 and TRBJ2-7; the D is unclear. CDR1 and CDR2 from the germline V gene are SGDLS and YYNGEE. V was clipped by 0 bases and J by 2 bases, with 9 bases between them. This CDR3 has 14 residues. CDR3 residues: CASSVASTTYEQYF. The CDR3 region has the DNA TGTGCCAGCAGCGTAGCTTCCACCACCTACGAGCAGTACTTC.

The V and J genes are TRBV29-1 and TRBJ2-3; D ambiguous. CDR1 and CDR2 from the germline V gene are SQVTM and ANQGSEA. Trimming pared 3 bases from V and 2 bases from J, leaving 9 bases between. This CDR3 is built from 13 residues. The CDR3 sequence: CSVDDGTTDTQYF. The CDR3, as DNA: TGCAGCGTTGATGACGGCACCACAGATACGCAGTATTTT.

The chain joins TRBV7-9 to TRBJ1-1, with D hard to call. V lost 5 bases to trimming and J lost 12 bases, with 13 bases between them. Germline CDR1 reads SEHNR; CDR2 reads FQNEAQ (reference sequence). The length of the CDR3 is 11 residues. The CDR3 DNA reads as TGTGCCAGCAGCGACTTAGATAGGACTTTCTTT. This encodes CASSDLDRTFF.

The rearrangement uses TRBV18 and TRBJ2-6, with TRBD1 identical over 9 bases. Germline CDR1 KGHSH, CDR2 LQKENI. V shed 1 base, J shed 3 bases, and the junction held 16 bases outside the gene matches. CDR3 length equals 21 residues. The CDR3 DNA reads TGTGCCAGCTCACCACGGCCCCCCACGGACAGGGGAAAATTTGGGGCCAACGTCCTGACTTTC. Translated: CASSPRPPTDRGKFGANVLTF.

This sequence joins TRBV2 and TRBJ2-7, with a weak D call TRBD2 (6 bases). The CDR3 spans 14 residues. Germline V CDR1 and CDR2: SNHLY, FYNNEI. V lost 7 bases and J 6 bases, leaving 19 bases between the germline ends. This CDR3 reads CASILLAGSLEQYF. In nucleotides, the CDR3 is TGTGCCAGCATCCTACTCGCGGGATCTCTCGAGCAGTACTTC. Based on the CDR3 plus reference TRBV2 and TRBJ2-7, the full variable domain is EPEVTQTPSHQVTQMGQEVILRCVPISNHLYFYWYRQILGQKVEFLVSFYNNEISEKSEIFDDQFSVERPDGSNFTLKIRSTKLEDSAMYFCASILLAGSLEQYFGPGTRLTVT.

The chain couples TRBV19 to TRBJ1-2; the match to TRBD1 covers 7 bases. The germline V gene encodes CDR1 LNHDA and CDR2 SQIVND (reference sequence). CDR3 length: 15 residues. After removal of 5 bases from V and 4 bases from J, the junction contained 10 bases not matched to a gene. The CDR3: CASSWNRGLSYGYTF. The CDR3, as DNA: TGTGCCAGTAGTTGGAACAGGGGTCTCTCCTATGGCTACACCTTC. Looking up the rest from reference TRBV19 and TRBJ1-2 gives the full variable domain: DGGITQSPKYLFRKEGQNVTLSCEQNLNHDAMYWYRQDPGQGLRLIYYSQIVNDFQKGDIAEGYSVSREKKESFPLTVTSAQKNPTAFYLCASSWNRGLSYGYTFGSGTRLTVV.